This T cell receptor beta chain originates from a study of T cell repertoires in cytomegalovirus infection. Study as a whole: In the study, CMV epitopes included recently identified HLA-C-restricted and well-studied HLA-B-restricted ones. CMV infection plus the matching HLA type was flagged by public TCR beta signatures. Broader study findings: The cumulative frequency of public TCR beta families identified carriers of CMV plus the relevant HLA. There were HLA-C-restricted CMV-specific TCR beta clonotypes dominating the ex vivo response.

TCRdb reanalysed the reads using MiXCR and keeps one entry per CDR3 protein. The sample records about 920,000 distinct CDR3 sequences, around a third being singletons. Points on this clonotype: Antigen unknown.

The receptor was derived from a human donor in good health (CMV status not recorded). Some clones in this sample may be carry-over from other donors' samples. Sequencing was performed on cultured CD8+ T cells from PBMCs, taken from culture after CMV antigen stimulation.

Here the CDR3 DNA reads TGTGCCAGCAGCCAAGATCAGGGGGCTCGGCACACTGAAGCTTTCTTT. It encodes CASSQDQGARHTEAFF. The V and J genes are TRBV14 and TRBJ1-1, with TRBD1 matching 8 bases. Looked up from germline, CDR1 is SGHDN and CDR2 is FVKESK. This CDR3 region has 16 residues. Trimming took 0 bases from V and 3 from J; bases not matched to a gene: 6. Full variable domain (missing parts from reference TRBV14 and TRBJ1-1): EAGVTQFPSHSVIEKGQTVTLRCDPISGHDNLYWYRRVMGKEIKFLLHFVKESKQDESGMPNNRFLAERTGGTYSTLKVQPAELEDSGVYFCASSQDQGARHTEAFFGQGTRLTVV.